This entry features one TCR beta chain sequence. The germline CDR1 and CDR2 sequences are MNHEY and SVGAGI. V was cut by 2 bases and J by 6 bases, with 11 bases left in between. This CDR3 comprises 13 residues. Measured with immunoSEQ multiplex PCR; TCRdb has only the in-frame clones, and not every one. The table has roughly 150,000 clones, 80% to 95% seen once; the top ten hold roughly 1.2%. This sample was taken from a study of T cell responses to AZD1222 COVID-19 vaccine. The specimen comprised peripheral blood, sampled 28 days after the second AZD1222 dose. The chain employs TRBV6-5 and TRBJ2-7; tentatively, D is TRBD1 (5 bases). The clonotype was recovered from an adult who received the AZD1222 COVID-19 vaccine. CDR3 loop: CASSYGAGAEQYF. CDR3 DNA sequence: TGTGCCAGCAGTTACGGGGCAGGCGCCGAGCAGTACTTC.